Following are 30 T cell receptor beta chains from one sample sequenced in a study of cytomegalovirus exposure and HLA in healthy donors (TCRdb year 2017). Library preparation was by the immunoSEQ multiplex PCR assay. The multiplex PCR relied on a mix of 60 forward primers for TCR Vbeta segments and 13 reverse primers for TCR Jbeta segments. Imported from immuneACCESS, the table was reduced by TCRdb to in-frame sequences with V and J called. These copies leave out some clones; in studies compared against another copy, an unresolved V gene accounts for under half, and the cause of the remainder is not known. This sample holds under 150,000 clones; 75% to 80% were observed only once. The ten largest clones add up to about 3.9% of the sample. Sample: PBMCs. These receptors came from a man aged 18 to 30 in good health and CMV-seronegative.

This clone has only a few counts. The rearrangement links TRBV19 to TRBJ2-2; D gene uncertain. The CDR3 is 20 residues long. Deletions cut 4 bases from V and 3 bases from J, with 27 bases between. Per germline, CDR1 LNHDA and CDR2 SQIVND (reference sequence). The CDR3 DNA reads as TGTGCCAGTAGTACACAGTCATTAGGATTAGTACCTGAACACACCGGGGAGCTGTTTTTT. It specifies CASSTQSLGLVPEHTGELFF.

The rearrangement joins TRBV6-6 to TRBJ1-2, with a weak D call TRBD1 (6 bases). V lost 4 bases, J lost 3 bases, and 18 bases lay in between. Germline CDR1 is MNHNY and CDR2 is SVGAGI (reference sequence). This CDR3 spans 16 amino acids. Here the CDR3 DNA reads TGTGCCAGCAGTTCTATGGGGGAGGGGGTGGACTATGGCTACACCTTC. This codes for CASSSMGEGVDYGYTF.

The chain couples TRBV29-1 to TRBJ1-1; tentative D call: TRBD1 (6 bases). This CDR3 has 13 amino acids. Germline V gene lookup returns CDR1 SQVTM and CDR2 ANQGSEA. Trimming pared 7 bases from V and 1 base from J, leaving 13 bases between. The CDR3 DNA reads as TGCAGCGCTCAGTGGGGGCAGAACACTGAAGCTTTCTTT. Protein product: CSAQWGQNTEAFF.

V is TRBV5-1 and J is TRBJ2-1, with TRBD2 matching over 7 bases. Germline V gene lookup returns CDR1 SGHRS and CDR2 YFSETQ. With 0 bases clipped from V and 6 bases from J, the junction kept 3 bases outside the gene matches. The CDR3 is made up of 14 amino acids. Here the CDR3 reads CASSLGLAGNEQFF. The CDR3 nucleotides are TGCGCCAGCAGCTTGGGACTAGCTGGCAATGAGCAGTTCTTC.

V and J are TRBV9 and TRBJ2-1; TRBD2 aligns across 7 bases. V shed 1 base, J shed 6 bases, and the junction held 7 bases outside the gene matches. Germline values: CDR1 SGDLS, CDR2 YYNGEE. The CDR3 extends over 15 amino acids. For the CDR3, the DNA is TGTGCCAGCAGCGTAACGGGAGGTTGGGGCAATGAGCAGTTCTTC. The encoded protein is CASSVTGGWGNEQFF.

J is TRBJ1-5 and V is TRBV27; a possible D gene is TRBD1 (6 bases). This CDR3 has 14 residues. Between the trimmed V and J ends, which lost 1 base and 6 bases, there was a span of 10 bases. Germline lookup yields CDR1 MNHEY and CDR2 SMNVEV (reference sequence). CDR3 bases: TGTGCCAGCAGTTTATTAGGGGGAACTCAGCCCCAGCATTTT. Amino acids: CASSLLGGTQPQHF.

This sequence joins TRBV10-2 and TRBJ1-2, with TRBD1 as a possible D gene (5 bases). V was shortened by 4 bases and J by 4 bases, with 13 bases between the two germline ends. Germline assignment: CDR1 WSHSY and CDR2 SAAADI. The CDR3 length is 14 residues. The CDR3 loop is CASSVDGGPYGYTF. For the CDR3, the DNA is TGCGCCAGCAGTGTCGACGGGGGACCCTATGGCTACACCTTC.

The rearrangement joins TRBV7-9 to TRBJ1-2; 7 bases are a match to TRBD1. In germline, CDR1 is SEHNR, CDR2 FQNEAQ (reference sequence). CDR3 size: 16 residues. Trimming cost V 5 bases and J 6 bases; bases outside gene matches: 15. The CDR3 spells CASSVGQVNVFHGYTF. DNA of the CDR3: TGTGCCAGCAGCGTCGGACAGGTGAACGTGTTTCATGGCTACACCTTC. Supplemented by reference TRBV7-9 and TRBJ1-2, the full variable domain reads DTGVSQNPRHKITKRGQNVTFRCDPISEHNRLYWYRQTLGQGPEFLTYFQNEAQLEKSRLLSDRFSAERPKGSFSTLEIQRTEQGDSAMYLCASSVGQVNVFHGYTFGSGTRLTVV.

This chain joins TRBV7-9 and TRBJ1-5; TRBD1 matches 7 bases. CDR3 size: 16 residues. With V trimmed by 2 bases and J by 3 bases, 7 bases remained unmatched. Germline V gene data show CDR1 as SEHNR and CDR2 as FQNEAQ (reference sequence). The CDR3 nucleotides are TGTGCCAGCAGCTTATTGGCAGGGGGTCCCAATCAGCCCCAGCATTTT. Translation: CASSLLAGGPNQPQHF.

This clone was counted a few times. The gene calls are TRBV7-9 and TRBJ1-2; weak D call: TRBD1 (5 bases). From germline, CDR1 is SEHNR and CDR2 FQNEAQ (reference sequence). CDR3 length: 14 amino acids. V was cut by 5 bases and J by 2 bases, with 12 bases left in between. The CDR3 bases are TGTGCCAGCAGCCCCGGGGGGGGGAACTATGGCTACACCTTC. Encoded protein: CASSPGGGNYGYTF.

This sequence joins TRBV10-2 and TRBJ1-2; unclear D gene. This CDR3 contains 15 residues. CDR1 is WSHSY, CDR2 SAAADI, per germline. Trimming took 6 bases from V and 6 from J, leaving 20 bases between them. CDR3 DNA: TGCGCCAGCAGCCTATTTATACAGCCAGCAAATGGCTACACCTTC. It encodes CASSLFIQPANGYTF.

This sequence joins TRBV27 and TRBJ2-3, with 7 bases matching TRBD1. The germline V gene has CDR1 MNHEY and CDR2 SMNVEV (reference sequence). With 2 bases clipped from V and 8 bases from J, the junction kept 7 bases outside the gene matches. The CDR3 runs 14 residues. CDR3 nucleotide sequence: TGTGCCAGCAGTTTAAAAGTAGGGGGCCCTACGCAGTATTTT. This sequence encodes CASSLKVGGPTQYF.

Worth noting for this clone: The identical CDR3 is also encoded by other nucleotide sequences in the sample. The V and J genes are TRBV19 and TRBJ1-6; weak D call: TRBD1 (6 bases). The CDR3 contains 14 residues. CDR1 and CDR2 from the germline V gene are LNHDA and SQIVND (reference sequence). Trimming removed 1 base at V and 13 bases at J, with 14 bases between. The CDR3 nucleotides are TGTGCCAGTAGTATAGGCAGGGGAAGTTCCCCCCTCCACTTT. It specifies CASSIGRGSSPLHF.

The gene calls are TRBV19 and TRBJ1-1, with D perhaps TRBD1 (6 bases). The V gene's germline CDR1 is LNHDA and CDR2 SQIVND (reference sequence). There are 13 residues in the CDR3. With 5 bases removed from V and 5 bases from J, the gap between germline ends came to 12 bases. The CDR3 sequence: CASSPQGNTEAFF. CDR3 DNA sequence: TGTGCCAGTAGTCCACAGGGTAATACTGAAGCTTTCTTT.

CDR3 coding DNA: TGTGCCAGCAGCGGAAGGACAGGGGGCGTCGACGAGCAGTACTTC. Its translation: CASSGRTGGVDEQYF. The chain couples TRBV7-9 to TRBJ2-7; 11 bases fit TRBD1. The CDR3 runs 15 residues. With 5 bases clipped from V and 5 bases from J, the junction kept 8 bases outside the gene matches. Germline V gene lookup returns CDR1 SEHNR and CDR2 FQNEAQ (reference sequence).

The rearrangement joins TRBV5-4 to TRBJ2-5, with 9 nucleotides matching TRBD2. V was clipped by 2 bases and J by 5 bases; unmatched bases: 7. Germline V gene data show CDR1 as SGHNT and CDR2 as YYREEE (reference sequence). This CDR3 spans 15 amino acids. In DNA, the CDR3 is TGTGCCAGCAGCTTAATGAGCGGGGGGAAGGAGACCCAGTACTTC. Translated: CASSLMSGGKETQYF.

The J gene is TRBJ2-1, the V gene TRBV5-1; the D is unclear. This CDR3 contains 15 residues. V was clipped by 1 base and J by 4 bases, with 12 bases between them. The germline gives CDR1 SGHRS, CDR2 YFSETQ. The CDR3 sequence: CASSLSTFMYNEQFF. As DNA, the CDR3 is TGCGCCAGCAGCTTGTCTACCTTCATGTACAATGAGCAGTTCTTC.

The sample holds a few counts of this clone. The V and J genes are TRBV6-1 and TRBJ1-3; no reliable D call. The CDR3 has 15 residues. The V end lost 7 bases, the J end lost 0 bases, and 13 bases lay between the germline ends. Germline V gene lookup returns CDR1 MNHNS and CDR2 SASEGT. CDR3 amino acids: CASNYLGRSGNTIYF. In DNA, the CDR3 is TGTGCCAGCAATTATCTGGGCCGCTCTGGAAACACCATATATTTT.

The genes are TRBV7-7 and TRBJ2-5; TRBD2 might be the D (5 bases). CDR3 length equals 18 residues. Trimming left V 5 bases short and J 0 bases short, with 22 bases between. Germline CDR1 and CDR2: SSHAT and FNYEAQ (reference sequence). The CDR3 nucleotides are TGTGCCAGCAGCGCTACGCCGTCTGGCGGAGGACACCAAGAGACCCAGTACTTC. Translating it yields CASSATPSGGGHQETQYF.

The rearrangement links TRBV11-2 to TRBJ2-3, with D uncertain. V shed 3 bases and J shed 0 bases, with 10 bases lying between them. In germline, CDR1 is SGHAT, CDR2 FQNNGV. The CDR3 spans 15 residues. The CDR3 nucleotides are TGTGCCAGCAGCTTGGCGGCTACTAGCACAGATACGCAGTATTTT. It specifies CASSLAATSTDTQYF.

The CDR3 here is CASSLALNQETQYF. The DNA of the CDR3 is TGTGCCAGCAGTCTTGCACTTAATCAAGAGACCCAGTACTTC. The chain joins TRBV2 to TRBJ2-5; D unresolved. The CDR3 loop spans 14 amino acids. Germline V gene data show CDR1 as SNHLY and CDR2 as FYNNEI. Trimming took 5 bases from V and 2 from J, leaving 12 bases between them.

This chain connects TRBV2 to TRBJ2-5; D is possibly TRBD1 (6 bases). The CDR3 spans 14 residues. V was cut by 2 bases and J by 5 bases, with 12 bases left in between. CDR1 is SNHLY, CDR2 FYNNEI, per germline. CDR3 in DNA: TGTGCCAGCAGTGAAATCGGCAGGGGTGAGACCCAGTACTTC. Translation: CASSEIGRGETQYF.

The CDR3 here is CASSLPRGGSYNEQFF. The CDR3 bases are TGTGCCAGCAGCCTTCCGCGGGGGGGCTCCTACAATGAGCAGTTCTTC. The rearrangement links TRBV11-1 to TRBJ2-1; 9 positions agree with TRBD2. The CDR3 contains 16 residues. Germline V gene sequence: CDR1 SGHAT, CDR2 FQDESV (reference sequence). V was clipped by 5 bases and J by 0 bases; unmatched bases: 5.

This clone was counted between two and nine times. V is TRBV5-1 and J is TRBJ2-6, with 7 bases identical to TRBD1. CDR3 length equals 17 residues. The junction had 6 bases not matched to a gene; V was cut back by 3 bases and J by 0 bases. The germline gives CDR1 SGHRS, CDR2 YFSETQ. The CDR3: CASSSGTESSGANVLTF. DNA of the CDR3: TGCGCCAGCAGCTCCGGGACAGAGAGCTCTGGGGCCAACGTCCTGACTTTC.

CDR3 amino acids: CASSRLPGNTIYF. In DNA form, the CDR3 reads TGTGCCAGCAGCCGTCTCCCCGGAAACACCATATATTTT. The chain joins TRBV27 to TRBJ1-3; no definite D call. The germline V gene encodes CDR1 MNHEY and CDR2 SMNVEV (reference sequence). V was shortened by 6 bases and J by 4 bases, with 10 bases between the two germline ends. The CDR3 loop spans 13 amino acids.

The J gene is TRBJ2-5, the V gene TRBV11-2, with TRBD2 matching 7 bases. The ends lost 5 bases at V and 4 bases at J; junction bases unmatched: 10. CDR1 and CDR2 (germline): SGHAT, FQNNGV. This CDR3 contains 15 residues. The chain's CDR3 is CASSQEAGEGETQYF. DNA of the CDR3: TGTGCCAGCAGCCAGGAGGCGGGAGAGGGAGAGACCCAGTACTTC. Complete variable domain (other parts from reference TRBV11-2 and TRBJ2-5): EAGVAQSPRYKIIEKRQSVAFWCNPISGHATLYWYQQILGQGPKLLIQFQNNGVVDDSQLPKDRFSAERLKGVDSTLKIQPAKLEDSAVYLCASSQEAGEGETQYFGPGTRLLVL.

Written as DNA, the CDR3 is TGTGCCGTTCAGGGGGCGGGCGGGGCCAACGTCCTGACTTTC. Translation gives CAVQGAGGANVLTF. The chain recombines TRBV10-3 with TRBJ2-6; 8 nucleotides align to TRBD1. The CDR3 loop spans 14 amino acids. Trimming cost V 11 bases and J 4 bases; bases outside gene matches: 7. The germline V gene has CDR1 ENHRY and CDR2 SYGVKD.

The DNA for the CDR3 is TGTGCCAGCAGCTTTAACAGCGGGAGTCAGGATACGCAGTATTTT. As protein: CASSFNSGSQDTQYF. The chain links TRBV7-9 to TRBJ2-3, with 8 bases fitting TRBD2. This CDR3 spans 15 amino acids. In germline, CDR1 is SEHNR, CDR2 FQNEAQ (reference sequence). V shed 3 bases and J 6 bases; nucleotides not matched to a gene: 8.

The CDR3 region is CASGDRSNEQFF. In nucleotides, the CDR3 is TGCGCCAGCGGGGACAGGTCGAATGAGCAGTTCTTC. The chain combines TRBV10-2 with TRBJ2-1, with 8 positions matching TRBD1. Unmatched junction bases numbered 4, after V lost 8 bases and J lost 7 bases. Looked up from germline, CDR1 is WSHSY and CDR2 is SAAADI. The CDR3 contains 12 residues.

The chain joins TRBV27 to TRBJ1-1; D is unclear. The germline V and J ends were trimmed by 2 bases and 2 bases, with 6 bases remaining between them. CDR3 length: 13 amino acids. Germline V gene lookup returns CDR1 MNHEY and CDR2 SMNVEV (reference sequence). The CDR3 sequence: CASSLIPNTEAFF. The CDR3 bases are TGTGCCAGCAGTTTAATCCCTAACACTGAAGCTTTCTTT.